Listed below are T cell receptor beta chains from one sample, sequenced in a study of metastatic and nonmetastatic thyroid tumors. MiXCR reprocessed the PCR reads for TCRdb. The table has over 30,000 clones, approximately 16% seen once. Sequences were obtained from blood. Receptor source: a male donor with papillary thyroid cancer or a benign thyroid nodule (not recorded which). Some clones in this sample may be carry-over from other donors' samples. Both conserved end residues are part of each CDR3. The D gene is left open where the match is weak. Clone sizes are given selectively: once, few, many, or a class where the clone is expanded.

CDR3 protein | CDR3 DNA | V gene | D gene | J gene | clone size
CASSLSGQAVYEKYF | TGCGCCAGCAGCTTGTCGGGACAGGCGGTCTACGAGAAGTACTTC | TRBV5-1 | TRBD1 | TRBJ2-7 | -
CASSPRDGVGEQYF | TGTGCCAGCAGTCCCCGGGACGGCGTGGGCGAGCAGTACTTC | TRBV27 | - | TRBJ2-7 | many
CASSQDINTEAFF | TGTGCTAGCAGCCAGGACATCAACACTGAAGCTTTCTTT | TRBV7-7 | - | TRBJ1-1 | once
CASRGLAGVPDTQYF | TGTGCCAGCAGGGGACTAGCGGGAGTCCCAGATACGCAGTATTTT | TRBV7-2 | TRBD2 | TRBJ2-3 | many
CSATQLAEPYNEQFF | TGCAGTGCTACTCAACTAGCGGAGCCATACAATGAGCAGTTCTTC | TRBV20-1 | TRBD2 | TRBJ2-1 | many
CASSLEAGGLGTQYF | TGCGCCAGCAGCTTGGAGGCAGGGGGCTTGGGGACCCAGTACTTC | TRBV5-1 | TRBD1 | TRBJ2-5 | many
CAISAPPAEQYF | TGTGCCATCAGTGCTCCCCCCGCAGAGCAGTACTTC | TRBV10-3 | - | TRBJ2-7 | many
CSGGVPGGAYNEQFF | TGCAGTGGGGGGGTACCGGGAGGGGCCTACAATGAGCAGTTCTTC | TRBV20-1 | TRBD2 | TRBJ2-1 | -
CSGAFTDTQYF | TGCAGCGGGGCCTTCACAGATACGCAGTATTTT | TRBV29-1 | - | TRBJ2-3 | many
CATSRESLGDLYGYTF | TGTGCCACCAGCAGAGAGTCTTTGGGGGACCTCTATGGCTACACCTTC | TRBV15 | - | TRBJ1-2 | many
CASSDPGLAANTGELFF | TGCGCCAGCAGTGACCCGGGACTAGCTGCGAACACCGGGGAGCTGTTTTTT | TRBV10-1 | TRBD2 | TRBJ2-2 | -
CAWKPTVGGYTF | TGTGCCTGGAAGCCGACAGTGGGTGGCTACACCTTC | TRBV30 | - | TRBJ1-2 | many
CASSATSPPVGDTQYF | TGTGCCAGCAGCGCAACTAGCCCCCCGGTAGGGGATACGCAGTATTTT | TRBV27 | - | TRBJ2-3 | medium-sized
CASSLAGRTDTQYF | TGTGCCAGCAGTCTAGCGGGGCGCACAGATACGCAGTATTTT | TRBV2 | TRBD2 | TRBJ2-3 | many
CASSQDLSYEQYF | TGTGCCAGCAGCCAAGACCTAAGCTACGAGCAGTACTTC | TRBV3-1 | - | TRBJ2-7 | many
CASSVTSTGFYGYTF | TGTGCCAGTAGCGTAACCTCAACAGGGTTCTATGGCTACACCTTC | TRBV19 | - | TRBJ1-2 | many
CASSQGAAAKNIQYF | TGTGCCAGCAGTCAAGGGGCAGCAGCCAAAAACATTCAGTACTTC | TRBV3-1 | - | TRBJ2-4 | few
CASSFTGGNQPQHF | TGTGCCAGCAGCTTTACAGGGGGGAATCAGCCCCAGCATTTT | TRBV5-6 | TRBD1 | TRBJ1-5 | many
CSARSTGMDYNEQFF | TGCAGTGCTAGAAGCACAGGGATGGACTACAATGAGCAGTTCTTC | TRBV20-1 | - | TRBJ2-1 | many
CAISPRLARHEQFF | TGTGCCATCAGCCCTCGGCTAGCGAGGCATGAGCAGTTCTTC | TRBV9 | - | TRBJ2-1 | once
CSVVGANTWELFF | TGCAGTGTAGTGGGAGCTAACACCTGGGAGTTGTTTTTT | TRBV20-1 | - | TRBJ2-2 | -
CASRTPDSSGNTIYF | TGTGCCAGCAGAACTCCTGACAGCTCTGGAAACACCATATATTTT | TRBV6-1 | - | TRBJ1-3 | many